Shown below are 18 T cell receptor beta chains from a single sample sequenced in a study of T cell repertoires in cytomegalovirus infection. TCRdb itself ran the reads through MiXCR, one entry per CDR3 protein. The table records some 700,000 distinct CDR3 sequences, 35% of them present only once. Sequenced sample: PBMCs. The source is a human donor in good health (CMV status not recorded). Some clones in this sample may be carry-over from other donors' samples.

The sample holds many counts of this clonotype. The chain links TRBV7-2 to TRBJ2-3; 13 nucleotides align to TRBD2. V gave up 5 bases and J gave up 6 bases; unmatched junction bases: 5. The CDR3 spans 15 residues. CDR1 SGHTA and CDR2 FQGNSA come from the germline V gene. The CDR3 sequence: CASSQPGLAGDTQYF. For the CDR3, the DNA is TGTGCCAGCAGCCAACCGGGACTAGCGGGGGATACGCAGTATTTT.

The CDR3 bases are TGTGCCAGCAACCCGACAGGGAGCTCCTACGAGCAGTACTTC. It codes for CASNPTGSSYEQYF. The chain joins TRBV6-1 to TRBJ2-7, with 7 bases matching TRBD1. V shed 7 bases and J 0 bases; nucleotides not matched to a gene: 6. Germline V gene lookup returns CDR1 MNHNS and CDR2 SASEGT. There are 14 residues in the CDR3.

This clonotype came up a few times. V is TRBV20-1 and J is TRBJ2-7; D gene ambiguous. Germline values: CDR1 DFQATT, CDR2 SNEGSKA (reference sequence). The CDR3 is 14 residues long. Deletions cut 0 bases from V and 4 bases from J, with 13 bases between. CDR3 coding DNA: TGCAGTGCTAGAGATCCGGGCAAATTTTACGAGCAGTACTTC. Amino acids: CSARDPGKFYEQYF.

The chain has TRBV2 and TRBJ2-3; unclear D gene. Germline CDR1 reads SNHLY; CDR2 reads FYNNEI. The CDR3 spans 14 residues. The V and J ends lost 7 bases and 5 bases respectively, with 16 bases between them. CDR3 in DNA: TGTGCCAGCACCGCACCCGACGGCGAAGATACGCAGTATTTT. It yields the protein CASTAPDGEDTQYF.

This clonotype has more than one count but fewer than ten. The chain employs TRBV6-5 and TRBJ1-5; no firm D call. This CDR3 has 14 residues. In germline, CDR1 is MNHEY, CDR2 SVGAGI. V was clipped by 6 bases and J by 5 bases, with 14 bases between them. The CDR3 protein is CASSRNKGDQPQHF. In DNA form, the CDR3 reads TGTGCCAGCAGCAGAAACAAGGGAGATCAGCCCCAGCATTTT.

In its sample, this clonotype was seen a few times. This rearrangement joins TRBV4-1 to TRBJ2-1; D is uncertain. V was shortened by 2 bases and J by 8 bases, with 19 bases between the two germline ends. The CDR3 has 16 amino acids. Per the germline V gene, CDR1 is MGHRA and CDR2 is YSYEKL. The CDR3 spells CASSQSLLGERHEQFF. CDR3 DNA sequence: TGCGCCAGCAGCCAATCCCTTCTCGGTGAGAGACATGAGCAGTTCTTC.

This clonotype was picked up a small number of times. The gene calls are TRBV4-1 and TRBJ1-6, with 8 bases lining up with TRBD1. J gave up 14 bases and V 0 bases, and 9 bases lay outside the gene matches. CDR1 and CDR2 from the germline V gene are MGHRA and YSYEKL. CDR3 size: 15 residues. CDR3 loop: CASSQDGQGIPALHF. The CDR3, as DNA: TGCGCCAGCAGCCAAGACGGACAGGGAATTCCGGCCCTCCACTTT.

The chain is built from TRBV6-5 and TRBJ2-5, with TRBD2 identical over 8 bases. Germline CDR1 is MNHEY and CDR2 is SVGAGI. Germline trimming cut 2 bases from V and 2 bases from J; bases unmatched to any gene: 4. The CDR3 totals 15 residues. The CDR3 reads CASSYGTSRQETQYF. The CDR3 DNA follows: TGTGCCAGCAGTTACGGGACTAGTAGACAAGAGACCCAGTACTTC.

This chain links TRBV6-5 with TRBJ1-2; TRBD1 agrees at 8 bases. With 6 bases clipped from V and 0 bases from J, the junction kept 3 bases outside the gene matches. Per germline, CDR1 MNHEY and CDR2 SVGAGI. The CDR3 totals 14 residues. CDR3 region: CASRRDRTNYGYTF. In nucleotides, the CDR3 is TGTGCCAGCAGGCGGGACAGGACTAACTATGGCTACACCTTC.

The chain is built from TRBV5-6 and TRBJ2-5; 10 nucleotides line up with TRBD1. The germline gives CDR1 SGHDT, CDR2 YYEEEE. V trimming: 0 bases; J trimming: 5 bases; junction bases outside the gene matches: 7. The CDR3 sequence is 16 residues long. Written as DNA, the CDR3 is TGTGCCAGCAGCTTGGCCGACAGGGGGCAAGCGGAGACCCAGTACTTC. It translates to CASSLADRGQAETQYF.

This clonotype was observed a few times. This rearrangement joins TRBV7-2 to TRBJ2-5; TRBD1 matches at 9 bases. The ends lost 5 bases at V and 4 bases at J; junction bases unmatched: 8. Germline loops: CDR1 SGHTA, CDR2 FQGNSA. The CDR3 covers 15 residues. In nucleotides, the CDR3 is TGTGCCAGCAGCCCCCAGACAGGGGGGGGAGAGACCCAGTACTTC. This encodes CASSPQTGGGETQYF.

The J gene is TRBJ2-3, the V gene TRBV7-2; 8 bases agree with TRBD1. Germline V gives CDR1 SGHTA, CDR2 FQGNSA. V lost 1 base and J lost 7; bases outside the gene matches: 10. The CDR3 is 16 residues long. CDR3 sequence reads: CASSLGTGRTVYTQYF. The CDR3 DNA sequence: TGTGCCAGCAGCTTAGGGACAGGGCGAACTGTGTATACGCAGTATTTT. Complete variable domain (other parts from reference TRBV7-2 and TRBJ2-3): GAGVSQSPSNKVTEKGKDVELRCDPISGHTALYWYRQSLGQGLEFLIYFQGNSAPDKSGLPSDRFSAERTGGSVSTLTIQRTQQEDSAVYLCASSLGTGRTVYTQYFGPGTRLTVL.

Note on this clonotype: A read error is likely, as this CDR3 ends without the conserved phenylalanine or tryptophan. The chain employs TRBV7-9 and TRBJ2-5; D is possibly TRBD2 (6 bases). The CDR3 extends over 16 amino acids. In germline, CDR1 is SEHNR, CDR2 FQNEAQ (reference sequence). The CDR3 nucleotides read TGTGCCCGCAGCCCCGAAAGGGGAGGCCGCCAAGAGACCCAGTACTGC. Its translation: CARSPERGGRQETQYC.

This chain joins TRBV28 and TRBJ2-7; 10 bases fit TRBD1. CDR1 MDHEN and CDR2 SYDVKM come from the germline V gene. The CDR3 length is 15 residues. V shed 5 bases and J 2 bases; nucleotides not matched to a gene: 6. CDR3 protein: CASSHSGTGAYEQYF. The CDR3, as DNA: TGTGCCAGCAGTCACTCCGGGACAGGGGCCTACGAGCAGTACTTC.

This clonotype came up a few times. The J gene is TRBJ2-1, the V gene TRBV11-2; 9 bases agree with TRBD2. The junction had 5 bases not matched to a gene; V was cut back by 0 bases and J by 8 bases. The germline CDR1 and CDR2 sequences are SGHAT and FQNNGV. The CDR3 is 15 amino acids. In DNA, the CDR3 is TGTGCCAGCAGCTTAGAGGTGCGGGGGGGCGATGAGCAGTTCTTC. It codes for CASSLEVRGGDEQFF.

A single count supports this clonotype. The chain recombines TRBV5-6 with TRBJ1-2; D possibly corresponds to TRBD1 (5 bases). This CDR3 is 12 amino acids long. Germline lookup yields CDR1 SGHDT and CDR2 YYEEEE. V was pared by 6 bases and J by 8 bases, with 14 bases between. The CDR3 region has the DNA TGTGCCAGCACTTTAAGTGGGACCGGCTACACCTTC. Its translation is CASTLSGTGYTF. Complete variable domain (other parts from reference TRBV5-6 and TRBJ1-2): DAGVTQSPTHLIKTRGQQVTLRCSPKSGHDTVSWYQQALGQGPQFIFQYYEEEERQRGNFPDRFSGHQFPNYSSELNVNALLLGDSALYLCASTLSGTGYTFGSGTRLTVV.

The CDR3 here is CASSYLERRYTDTQYF. Here the CDR3 DNA reads TGTGCCAGCAGTTACCTCGAGCGGCGGTACACAGATACGCAGTATTTT. The chain employs TRBV6-5 and TRBJ2-3; D possibly corresponds to TRBD2 (5 bases). Trimming took off 2 bases at V and 2 bases at J, with 14 bases between the two ends. Germline CDR1 MNHEY, CDR2 SVGAGI. There are 16 residues in the CDR3.

The rearrangement links TRBV15 to TRBJ2-4; maybe TRBD1 (6 bases). The V gene lost 2 bases and the J gene lost 2 bases, with 10 bases spanning the gap. Germline loops: CDR1 LNHNV, CDR2 YYDKDF (reference sequence). The CDR3 is made up of 15 amino acids. CDR3 sequence reads: CATSRTGITKNIQYF. As DNA, the CDR3 is TGTGCCACCAGCAGAACAGGGATAACCAAAAACATTCAGTACTTC.